In its sample, the clone carrying this T cell receptor beta chain was seen once. This sample is drawn from a study of cytomegalovirus exposure and HLA in healthy donors. Use of 60 Vbeta and 13 Jbeta primers characterized the PCR. Clones were read by immunoSEQ multiplex PCR, and TCRdb kept only the in-frame ones, dropping some. Of about 160,000 clones in the sample, around 80% were seen once. Germline CDR1 reads DFQATT; CDR2 reads SNEGSKA (reference sequence). Between the trimmed V and J ends, which lost 5 bases and 15 bases, there was a span of 17 bases. The CDR3 spans 11 residues. This clonotype was sampled from a girl aged 5-17 years in good health and CMV-seropositive. The sequencing input was PBMCs. V gene TRBV20-1 combines with J gene TRBJ2-1; a possible D gene is TRBD1 (7 bases). This CDR3 reads CSARTGGAPFF. The DNA of the CDR3 is TGCAGTGCTCGGACAGGCGGGGCGCCGTTCTTC.